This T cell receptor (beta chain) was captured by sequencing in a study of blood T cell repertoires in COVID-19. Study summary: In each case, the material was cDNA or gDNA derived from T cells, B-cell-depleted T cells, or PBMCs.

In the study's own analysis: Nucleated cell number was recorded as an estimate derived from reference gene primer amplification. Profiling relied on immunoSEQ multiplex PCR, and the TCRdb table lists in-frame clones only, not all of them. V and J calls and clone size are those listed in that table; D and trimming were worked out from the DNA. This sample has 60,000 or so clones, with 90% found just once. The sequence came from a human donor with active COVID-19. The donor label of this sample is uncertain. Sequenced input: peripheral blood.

The CDR3 loop is CASSVTSGSGGDTQYF. CDR3 DNA sequence: TGTGCCAGCAGCGTAACTAGCGGGAGTGGGGGGGATACGCAGTATTTT. The gene calls are TRBV9 and TRBJ2-3, with 11 bases aligning to TRBD2. The CDR3 is 16 residues long. The V and J ends lost 1 base and 6 bases, in that order; junction bases with no gene match: 7. Looked up from germline, CDR1 is SGDLS and CDR2 is YYNGEE.